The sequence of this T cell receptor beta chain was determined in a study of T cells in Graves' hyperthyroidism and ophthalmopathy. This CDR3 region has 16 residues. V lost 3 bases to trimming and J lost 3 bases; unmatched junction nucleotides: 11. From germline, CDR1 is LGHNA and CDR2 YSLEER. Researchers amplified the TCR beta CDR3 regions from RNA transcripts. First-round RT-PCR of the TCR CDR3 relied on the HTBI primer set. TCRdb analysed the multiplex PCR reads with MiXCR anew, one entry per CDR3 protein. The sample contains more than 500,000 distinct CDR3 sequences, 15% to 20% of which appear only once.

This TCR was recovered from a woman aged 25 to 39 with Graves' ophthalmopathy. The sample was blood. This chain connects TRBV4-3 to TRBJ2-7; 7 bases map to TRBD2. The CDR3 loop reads CASSQDWAGDIYEQYF. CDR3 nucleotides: TGCGCCAGCAGCCAGGATTGGGCGGGAGATATCTACGAGCAGTACTTC.